The present TCR beta chain was sequenced within a study of T cells after yellow fever vaccination. For the study at large: SMART-Seq v4 Ultra Low Input prepared the low-cell-number fractions.

This clonotype occurred many times. Its specificity is not known. Study results and caveats: The booster response re-showed most primary clones: approximately 95% CD4, roughly 91% CD8.

CDR1 is KGHSH, CDR2 LQKENI, per germline. V was pared by 3 bases and J by 0 bases, with 10 bases between. The CDR3 is 15 amino acids. Making TCR cDNA involved 5'RACE template switching, which added UMIs and a universal primer site. TCRdb re-called the 5' RACE reads with MiXCR, one entry per CDR3 protein. This sample has under 550,000 distinct CDR3 sequences, with 20% to 25% found just once. The sample in question was PBMCs, obtained about 21 days after the first yellow fever vaccination. This clonotype was obtained from a man in his late teens or twenties who received the YFV17D yellow fever vaccine. The chain has TRBV18 and TRBJ2-3; no definite D call. The CDR3 region has the DNA TGTGCCAGCTCACCTACCGGCATTAGCACAGATACGCAGTATTTT. It yields the protein CASSPTGISTDTQYF.